This T cell receptor beta chain was sequenced during a study of CD8 T cells in ankylosing spondylitis (dated by TCRdb to about 2017). For the wider study: T cell receptor beta repertoires were profiled in healthy donors and ankylosing spondylitis patients so that disease-linked TCR variants could be found. The whole study cohort included 90 to 120 healthy donors and 25 ankylosing spondylitis patients. Peripheral blood samples were taken, and synovial fluid was additionally collected from ankylosing spondylitis patients.

This clonotype was found many times. No cognate antigen has been identified for it. Nothing much larger sits one base from this clone, and base qualities are not available. The paper as a whole reports these results and caveats: The disease-linked clones were reported to be significantly enriched in matched synovial fluid samples from ankylosing spondylitis patients. Blood from ankylosing spondylitis patients appeared to be characterized by a TCR beta motif composed of several highly homologous amino acid variants. In peripheral blood, the disease-linked clones were found at relatively low frequencies and had a CD8+ phenotype. Some TCR beta motif variants had previously been reported in synovial fluid and blood of reactive arthritis patients, which suggested common disease-initiation mechanisms.

CDR1 LGHDT and CDR2 YNNKEL were looked up in the germline V gene (reference sequence). V drops 0 bases and J drops 5 bases, leaving 16 bases in between. The CDR3 holds 16 amino acids from the cysteine to the phenylalanine. Only the CDR3 DNA is retained, 48 bases long and in frame from the first base. The reads were generated on an Illumina HiSeq 2500. Quantitative 5'-RACE with molecular barcodes was used to prepare TCR beta libraries. The authors' analysis ran thus. A new computational method based on a probabilistic model of VDJ rearrangement was used to identify disease-linked TCR variants. TCRdb handled the public reads itself, with Q25 trimming in fastp and clone calling in MiXCR, and kept productive beta chains. Every distinct CDR3 protein forms one entry, paired with its most common genes and DNA. The V and J calls and clone size are TCRdb's, not the authors'. This sample comprises tens of thousands of distinct CDR3 sequences, 6.5% to 9% of them detected only once. The ten largest account for roughly a tenth of the sample.

Sequenced input: blood, either unsorted or a sorted T cell fraction (not recorded which). The chain links TRBV3-1 with TRBJ2-5; TRBD2 is a weak D gene call, 6 bases matching. This TCR came from a male donor with ankylosing spondylitis or in good health (not recorded which). CDR3 reads: CASSQDFNTAGETQYF. The DNA sequence is TGTGCCAGCAGCCAAGATTTTAATACAGCGGGTGAGACCCAGTACTTC.